This entry concerns a single T cell receptor (beta chain). Study processing details: For nucleated cells, counts were estimated from reference gene primer amplification. The table came from immunoSEQ multiplex PCR; TCRdb's copy has only in-frame clones and leaves some out. V and J calls and clone size follow that table, whereas D and trimming were derived from the DNA. Among about 54,000 clones, around 78% were seen once, and the ten largest hold approximately 5.7%. The sample originates from a study of blood T cell repertoires in COVID-19. Study-level information: Material from acute and convalescent COVID-19 was sourced from the United States, Italy and Spain.

The junction had 11 bases not matched to a gene; V was cut back by 1 base and J by 5 bases. Germline V gene sequence: CDR1 KGHDR, CDR2 SFDVKD. There are 18 residues in the CDR3. The sequencing input was peripheral blood. The sequence was obtained from a human donor in a cohort sampled during active COVID-19. This chain links TRBV24-1 with TRBJ2-5; 11 nucleotides line up with TRBD2. The CDR3 DNA is TGTGCCACCAGTGATTTATCAGGGACTAGCGGTAAGAGGGAGACCCAGTACTTC. It translates to CATSDLSGTSGKRETQYF.